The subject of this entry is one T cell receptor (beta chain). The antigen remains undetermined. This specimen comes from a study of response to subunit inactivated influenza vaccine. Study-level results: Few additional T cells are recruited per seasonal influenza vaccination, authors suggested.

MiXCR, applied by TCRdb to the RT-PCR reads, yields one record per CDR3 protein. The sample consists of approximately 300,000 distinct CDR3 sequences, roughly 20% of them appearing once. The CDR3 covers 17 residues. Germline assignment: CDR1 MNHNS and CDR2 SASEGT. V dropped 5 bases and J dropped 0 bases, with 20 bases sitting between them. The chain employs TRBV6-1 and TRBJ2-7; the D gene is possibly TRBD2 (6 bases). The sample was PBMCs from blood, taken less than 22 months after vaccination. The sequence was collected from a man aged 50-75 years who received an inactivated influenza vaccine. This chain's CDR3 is CASSPPGSGLSSYEQYF. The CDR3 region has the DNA TGTGCCAGCAGTCCCCCCGGCTCGGGACTTTCCTCCTACGAGCAGTACTTC.